This record covers a single T cell receptor beta chain. Its antigen is still unknown. Libraries were prepared by immunoSEQ multiplex PCR; TCRdb keeps only in-frame clonotypes and omits some of them. Found here are about 77,000 clones, more than 75% of them singletons; the top ten hold roughly 19%. This specimen comes from a study of T cells in localized non-small cell lung cancer. Broader study findings: There were a median roughly 59 of the top 100 tumor clones appearing in adjacent lung.

Sequencing was performed on peripheral blood, taken before any cancer treatment. The clonotype was recovered from a woman aged 40 to 75 with stage I squamous cell lung carcinoma.

The CDR3 sequence: CASSQSGVEAFF. The CDR3 bases are TGTGCCAGCAGCCAATCAGGGGTTGAAGCTTTCTTT. The V and J genes are TRBV16 and TRBJ1-1, with D possibly matching TRBD1 (5 bases). The CDR3 loop spans 12 amino acids. In germline, CDR1 is KGHSY, CDR2 FQNENV. The V end was cut by 0 bases, the J end by 7 bases, with 6 bases between.